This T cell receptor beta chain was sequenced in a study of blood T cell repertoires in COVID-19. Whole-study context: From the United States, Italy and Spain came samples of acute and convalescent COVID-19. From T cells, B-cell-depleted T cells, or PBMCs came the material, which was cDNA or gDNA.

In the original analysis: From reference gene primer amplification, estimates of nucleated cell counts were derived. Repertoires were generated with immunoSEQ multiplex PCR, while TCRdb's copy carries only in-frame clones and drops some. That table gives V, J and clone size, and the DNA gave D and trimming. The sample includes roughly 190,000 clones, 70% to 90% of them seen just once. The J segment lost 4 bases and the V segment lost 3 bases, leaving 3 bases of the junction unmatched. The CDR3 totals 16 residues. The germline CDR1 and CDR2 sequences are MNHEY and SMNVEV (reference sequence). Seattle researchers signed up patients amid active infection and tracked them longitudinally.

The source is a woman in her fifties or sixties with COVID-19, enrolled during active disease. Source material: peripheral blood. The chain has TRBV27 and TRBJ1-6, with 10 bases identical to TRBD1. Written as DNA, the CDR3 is TGTGCCAGCAGTTTTGGGACAGGGGCATATAATTCACCCCTCCACTTT. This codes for CASSFGTGAYNSPLHF.